This TCR beta chain appears in the sequencing data of a study of shared clonotypes between healthy human individuals. Germline V gene data show CDR1 as LNHDA and CDR2 as SQIVND (reference sequence). The germline V and J ends were trimmed by 6 bases and 4 bases, with 18 bases remaining between them. The CDR3 totals 15 residues. Study-wide findings and caveats: Clonotype sharing levels among donors were expected to vary with sequencing depth. Generation of non-shared clonotypes was less probable than generation of clonotypes shared by all four donors.

Of note for this clone: No antigen is known for it.

Assay execution proceeded at the deep level. Here immunoSEQ multiplex PCR was the method, and the copy in TCRdb shows in-frame clones only, minus some. Here the sample spans about 2.3 million clones, 80% to 95% being singletons. CD4+ cells were split into CD45RA+ naive and CD45RA-negative memory subsets. The specimen was naive CD4+ T cells from PBMCs. Described subset: CD45RA+ positively selected. The V and J genes are TRBV19 and TRBJ1-2, with D perhaps matching TRBD1 (5 bases). The receptor comes from a young man in good health. Some clones in this sample may be carry-over from other donors' samples. This CDR3 reads CASSFRQWFLYGYTF. Written as DNA, the CDR3 is TGTGCCAGTAGCTTTCGACAGTGGTTCCTCTATGGCTACACCTTC.